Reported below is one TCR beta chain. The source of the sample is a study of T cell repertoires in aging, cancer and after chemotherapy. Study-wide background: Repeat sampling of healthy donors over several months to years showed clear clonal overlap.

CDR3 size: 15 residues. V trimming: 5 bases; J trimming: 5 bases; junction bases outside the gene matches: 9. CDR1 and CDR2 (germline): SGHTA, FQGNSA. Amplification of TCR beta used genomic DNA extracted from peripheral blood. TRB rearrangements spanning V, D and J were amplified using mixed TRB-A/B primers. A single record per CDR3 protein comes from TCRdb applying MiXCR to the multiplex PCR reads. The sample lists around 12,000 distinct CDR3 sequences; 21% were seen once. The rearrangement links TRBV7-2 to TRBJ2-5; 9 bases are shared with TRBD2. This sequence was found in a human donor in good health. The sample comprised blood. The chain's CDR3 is CASSLPGLAGETQYF. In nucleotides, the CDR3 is TGTGCCAGCAGCCTACCGGGACTAGCAGGGGAGACCCAGTACTTC.